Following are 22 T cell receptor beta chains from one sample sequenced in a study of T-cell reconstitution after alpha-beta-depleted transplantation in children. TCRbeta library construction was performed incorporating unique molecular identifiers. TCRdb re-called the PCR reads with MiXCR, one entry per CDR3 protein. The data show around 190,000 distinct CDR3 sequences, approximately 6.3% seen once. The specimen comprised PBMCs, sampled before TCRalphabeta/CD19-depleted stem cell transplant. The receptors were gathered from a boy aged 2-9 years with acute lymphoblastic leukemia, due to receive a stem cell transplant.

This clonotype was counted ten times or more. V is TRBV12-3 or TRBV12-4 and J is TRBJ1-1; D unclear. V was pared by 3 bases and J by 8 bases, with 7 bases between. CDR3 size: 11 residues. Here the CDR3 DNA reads TGTGCCAGCAGTTTTCAGTTGGAAGCTTTCTTT. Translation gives CASSFQLEAFF.

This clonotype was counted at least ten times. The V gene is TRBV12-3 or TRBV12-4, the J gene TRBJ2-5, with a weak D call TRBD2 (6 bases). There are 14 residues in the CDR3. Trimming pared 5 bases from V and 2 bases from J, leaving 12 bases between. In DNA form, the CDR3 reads TGTGCCAGCAGTCCCGGGACTCATCAAGAGACCCAGTACTTC. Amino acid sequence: CASSPGTHQETQYF.

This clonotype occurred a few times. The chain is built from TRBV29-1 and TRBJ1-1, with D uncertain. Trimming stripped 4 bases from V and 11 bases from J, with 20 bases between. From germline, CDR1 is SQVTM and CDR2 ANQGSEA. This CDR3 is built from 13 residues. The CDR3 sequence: CSVVSSPAAWAFF. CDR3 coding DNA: TGCAGCGTTGTATCAAGTCCCGCAGCGTGGGCTTTCTTT.

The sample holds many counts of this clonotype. The CDR3: CSARDTDEYGYTF. The CDR3, as DNA: TGCAGCGCACGGGACACCGATGAGTATGGCTACACCTTC. The V and J genes are TRBV29-1 and TRBJ1-2; TRBD1 might be the D (6 bases). Trimming took 7 bases from V and 5 from J, leaving 17 bases between them. The CDR3 has 13 amino acids. Germline CDR1 and CDR2: SQVTM and ANQGSEA. Combining the CDR3 with reference TRBV29-1 and TRBJ1-2 gives the whole variable domain SAVISQKPSRDICQRGTSLTIQCQVDSQVTMMFWYRQQPGQSLTLIATANQGSEATYESGFVIDKFPISRPNLTFSTLTVSNMSPEDSSIYLCSARDTDEYGYTFGSGTRLTVV.

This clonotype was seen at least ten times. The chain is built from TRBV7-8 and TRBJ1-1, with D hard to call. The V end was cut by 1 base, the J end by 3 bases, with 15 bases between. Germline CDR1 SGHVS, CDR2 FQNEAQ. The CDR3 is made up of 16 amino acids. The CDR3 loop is CASSLGLLRSDTEAFF. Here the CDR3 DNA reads TGTGCCAGCAGCTTAGGCCTTCTCCGCAGTGACACTGAAGCTTTCTTT.

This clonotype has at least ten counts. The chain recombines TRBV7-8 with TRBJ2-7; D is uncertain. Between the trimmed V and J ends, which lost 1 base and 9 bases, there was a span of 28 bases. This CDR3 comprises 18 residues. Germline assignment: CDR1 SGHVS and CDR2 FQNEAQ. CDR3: CASSLGRGLRHMGLGQYF. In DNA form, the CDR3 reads TGTGCCAGCAGCTTAGGGCGTGGGCTTCGACATATGGGCCTGGGGCAGTACTTC.

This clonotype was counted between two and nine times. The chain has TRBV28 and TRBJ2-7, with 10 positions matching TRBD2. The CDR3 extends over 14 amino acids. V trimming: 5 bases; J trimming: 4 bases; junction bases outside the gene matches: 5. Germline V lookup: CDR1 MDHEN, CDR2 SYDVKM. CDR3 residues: CASSAQGLAYEQYF. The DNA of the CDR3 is TGTGCCAGCAGTGCCCAGGGACTAGCGTACGAGCAGTACTTC.

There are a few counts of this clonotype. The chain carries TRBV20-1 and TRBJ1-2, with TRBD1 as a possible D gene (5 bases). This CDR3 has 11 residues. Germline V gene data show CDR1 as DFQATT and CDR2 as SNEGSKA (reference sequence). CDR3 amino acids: CTPLGGYGYTF. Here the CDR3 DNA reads TGCACTCCCCTCGGGGGTTATGGCTACACCTTC.

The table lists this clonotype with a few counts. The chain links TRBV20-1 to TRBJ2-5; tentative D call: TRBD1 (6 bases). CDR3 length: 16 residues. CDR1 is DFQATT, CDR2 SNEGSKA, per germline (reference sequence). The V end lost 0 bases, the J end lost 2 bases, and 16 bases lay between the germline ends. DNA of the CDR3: TGCAGTGCTAGAGATCTCAGGGGATCCATTCAAGAGACCCAGTACTTC. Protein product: CSARDLRGSIQETQYF.

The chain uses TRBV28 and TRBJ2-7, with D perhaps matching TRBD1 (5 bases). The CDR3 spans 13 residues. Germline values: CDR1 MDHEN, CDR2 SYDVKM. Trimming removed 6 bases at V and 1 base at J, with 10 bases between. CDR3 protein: CASSPYRSYEQYF. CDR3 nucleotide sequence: TGTGCCAGCAGCCCCTACAGGTCCTACGAGCAGTACTTC.

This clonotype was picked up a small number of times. CDR3 bases: TGTGCCAGCACCCGGACTAGTGTAAGTGGGGAGCAGTACTTC. Protein product: CASTRTSVSGEQYF. The gene calls are TRBV2 and TRBJ2-7, with 7 bases fitting TRBD2. Trimming at V came to 7 bases and at J to 7 bases, leaving 13 bases not matched to a gene. The germline gives CDR1 SNHLY, CDR2 FYNNEI. This CDR3 has 14 amino acids.

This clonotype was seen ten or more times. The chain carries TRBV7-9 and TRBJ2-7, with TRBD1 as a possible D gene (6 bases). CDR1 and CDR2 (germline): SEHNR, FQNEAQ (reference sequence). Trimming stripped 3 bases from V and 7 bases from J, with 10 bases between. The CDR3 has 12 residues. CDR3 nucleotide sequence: TGTGCCAGCAGCTTCCAGGGGCCTGAGCAGTACTTC. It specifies CASSFQGPEQYF.

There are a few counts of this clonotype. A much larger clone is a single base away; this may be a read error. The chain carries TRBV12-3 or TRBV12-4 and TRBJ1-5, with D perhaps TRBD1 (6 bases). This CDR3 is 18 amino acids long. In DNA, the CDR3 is TGTGCCTGCAGTTTAGCCCTTATACAGGGCGTAGGGAATCAGCCCCAGCATTTT. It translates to CACSLALIQGVGNQPQHF.

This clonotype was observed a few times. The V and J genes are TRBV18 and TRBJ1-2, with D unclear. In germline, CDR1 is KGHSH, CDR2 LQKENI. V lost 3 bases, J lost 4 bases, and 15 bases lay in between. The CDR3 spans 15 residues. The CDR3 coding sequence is TGTGCCAGCTCACCGGCAAGAGCAGAGTCCTATGGCTACACCTTC. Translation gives CASSPARAESYGYTF.

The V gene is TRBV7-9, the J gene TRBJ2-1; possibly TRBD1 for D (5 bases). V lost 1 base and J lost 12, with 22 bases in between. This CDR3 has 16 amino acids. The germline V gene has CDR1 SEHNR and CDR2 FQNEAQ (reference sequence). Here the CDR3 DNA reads TGTGCCAGCAGCTTAGTCTTCGGACAACGGCAAACTGGGCAGTTCTTC. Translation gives CASSLVFGQRQTGQFF. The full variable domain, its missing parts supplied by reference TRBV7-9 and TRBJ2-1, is DTGVSQNPRHKITKRGQNVTFRCDPISEHNRLYWYRQTLGQGPEFLTYFQNEAQLEKSRLLSDRFSAERPKGSFSTLEIQRTEQGDSAMYLCASSLVFGQRQTGQFFGPGTRLTVL.

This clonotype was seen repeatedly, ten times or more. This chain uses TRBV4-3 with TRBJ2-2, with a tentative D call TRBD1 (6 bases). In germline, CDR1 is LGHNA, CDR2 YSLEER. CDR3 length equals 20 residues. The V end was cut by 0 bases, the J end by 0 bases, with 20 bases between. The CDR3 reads CASSQETIARGFANTGELFF. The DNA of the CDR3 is TGCGCCAGCAGCCAAGAGACCATAGCGAGGGGGTTCGCGAACACCGGGGAGCTGTTTTTT.

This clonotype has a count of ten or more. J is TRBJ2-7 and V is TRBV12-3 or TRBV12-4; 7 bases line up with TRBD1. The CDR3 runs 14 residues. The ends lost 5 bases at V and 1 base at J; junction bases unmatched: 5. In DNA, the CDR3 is TGTGCCAGCAGTCACCGACAGGGATCCTACGAGCAGTACTTC. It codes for CASSHRQGSYEQYF.

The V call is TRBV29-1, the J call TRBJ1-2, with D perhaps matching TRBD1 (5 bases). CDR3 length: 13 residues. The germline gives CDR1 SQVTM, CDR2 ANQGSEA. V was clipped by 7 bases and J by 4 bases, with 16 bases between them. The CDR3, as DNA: TGCAGCGCCTGGGGCAGAGAAGGCTATGGCTACACCTTC. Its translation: CSAWGREGYGYTF.

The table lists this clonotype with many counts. CDR3 amino acids: CASSLVGGLTYEQYF. Here the CDR3 DNA reads TGTGCCAGCAGCTTAGTTGGAGGGCTCACCTACGAGCAGTACTTC. This chain joins TRBV7-2 and TRBJ2-7; tentative D call: TRBD2 (6 bases). Trimming removed 1 base at V and 2 bases at J, with 12 bases between. CDR3 length equals 15 residues. The germline gives CDR1 SGHTA, CDR2 FQGNSA.

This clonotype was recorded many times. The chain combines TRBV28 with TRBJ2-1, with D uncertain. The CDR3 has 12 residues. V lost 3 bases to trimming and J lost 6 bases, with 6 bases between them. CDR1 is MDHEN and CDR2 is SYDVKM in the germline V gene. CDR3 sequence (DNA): TGTGCCAGCAGTTTTCCCTCCAATGAGCAGTTCTTC. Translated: CASSFPSNEQFF.

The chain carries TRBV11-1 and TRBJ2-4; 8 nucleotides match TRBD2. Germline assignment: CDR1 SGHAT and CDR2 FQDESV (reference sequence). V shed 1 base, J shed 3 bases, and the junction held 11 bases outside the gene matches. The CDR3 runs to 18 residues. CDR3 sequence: CASSLDTPTSGIKNIQYF. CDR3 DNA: TGTGCCAGCAGCTTAGATACCCCTACTAGCGGAATCAAAAACATTCAGTACTTC.

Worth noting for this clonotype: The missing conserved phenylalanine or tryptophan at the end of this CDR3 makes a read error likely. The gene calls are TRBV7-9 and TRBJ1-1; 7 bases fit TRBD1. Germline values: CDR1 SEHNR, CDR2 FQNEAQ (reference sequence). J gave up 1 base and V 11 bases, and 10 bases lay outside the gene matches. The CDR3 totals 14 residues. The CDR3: CAAAARQGNTEAFS. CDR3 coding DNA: TGTGCCGCAGCAGCTAGACAGGGGAACACTGAAGCTTTCTCT.